Listed below are T cell receptor beta chains from one sample, sequenced in a study of beta chain features in type 1 diabetes. Using immunoSEQ multiplex PCR, the repertoire was profiled, and TCRdb retains in-frame clones only, with some absent. The table lists roughly 350,000 clones, roughly 11% of them singletons. Sample: naive CD4+ T cells from blood. The receptor source for this set is a woman in her 30s in good health. The CDR3 runs from the conserved cysteine through the conserved F or W. D genes are given only for firm matches. Size tells how often a clone was seen (once, few, many) or the class of an expanded clone, and some rows leave it out.

length,J,D,size,V,CDR3,DNA
15,TRBJ1-1,-,few,TRBV30,CAWLAGRRGNTEAFF,TGTGCCTGGTTGGCGGGGCGGAGAGGGAACACTGAAGCTTTCTTT
11,TRBJ1-2,-,-,TRBV28,CASSSSYGYTF,TGTGCCAGCAGTTCCAGCTATGGCTACACCTTC
13,TRBJ1-1,-,-,TRBV28,CASRGQTNTEAFF,TGTGCCAGCAGAGGACAGACTAACACTGAAGCTTTCTTT
14,TRBJ1-5,-,few,TRBV4-2,CASSQDQGSQPQHF,TGTGCCAGCAGCCAAGATCAGGGTTCTCAGCCCCAGCATTTT
15,TRBJ2-5,-,-,TRBV5-4,CASSGSGGVGETQYF,TGTGCCAGCAGCGGTTCCGGGGGAGTAGGCGAGACCCAGTACTTC
16,TRBJ2-1,TRBD2,few,TRBV27,CASSLFGGSSYNEQFF,TGTGCCAGCAGTTTATTTGGCGGGAGCTCCTACAATGAGCAGTTCTTC
13,TRBJ2-5,-,-,TRBV27,CASSTGPQETQYF,TGTGCCAGCAGCACAGGGCCGCAAGAGACCCAGTACTTC
14,TRBJ2-1,TRBD2,few,TRBV2,CASPASGSMYEQFF,TGTGCCAGCCCTGCTAGCGGGAGTATGTATGAGCAGTTCTTC
18,TRBJ1-4,-,-,TRBV15,CATSRDPGTDSTNEKLFF,TGTGCCACCAGCAGAGATCCCGGAACAGATTCAACTAATGAAAAACTGTTTTTT
14,TRBJ2-4,-,-,TRBV28,CASSLTPGDGIQYF,TGTGCCAGCAGCCTGACTCCCGGAGATGGCATTCAGTACTTC
11,TRBJ2-5,-,-,TRBV7-6,CASSLLETQYF,TGTGCCAGCAGCTTACTGGAGACCCAGTACTTC
14,TRBJ2-5,TRBD2,few,TRBV7-2,CASSITSGKETQYF,TGTGCCAGCAGCATCACTAGCGGGAAAGAGACCCAGTACTTC
14,TRBJ2-7,TRBD1,few,TRBV27,CASSPRGGGYEQYF,TGTGCCAGCAGTCCGCGAGGGGGCGGGTACGAGCAGTACTTC
16,TRBJ2-3,-,-,TRBV4-1,CASSQGKGRGTDTQYF,TGCGCCAGCAGCCAAGGGAAGGGCAGGGGCACAGATACGCAGTATTTT
17,TRBJ2-1,TRBD2,-,TRBV9,CASSVDTSGRSHNEQFF,TGTGCCAGCAGCGTCGACACTAGCGGTAGGTCTCACAATGAGCAGTTCTTC
14,TRBJ2-3,TRBD2,few,TRBV7-9,CASSTRGEGDTQYF,TGTGCCAGCAGTACTCGGGGGGAAGGAGATACGCAGTATTTT
14,TRBJ2-1,TRBD2,-,TRBV5-6,CAAGTGGGLNEQFF,TGTGCCGCCGGAACCGGGGGGGGCTTAAATGAGCAGTTCTTC
14,TRBJ1-1,-,few,TRBV14,CASSQARVNTEAFF,TGTGCCAGCAGCCAAGCCAGGGTGAACACTGAAGCTTTCTTT
15,TRBJ2-7,TRBD1,few,TRBV5-1,CASSSGQVRSYEQYF,TGCGCCAGCAGCTCGGGACAGGTACGCTCCTACGAGCAGTACTTC
13,TRBJ2-7,-,few,TRBV28,CASSLYPGDEQYF,TGTGCCAGCAGTTTATACCCGGGGGACGAGCAGTACTTC
13,TRBJ2-3,-,few,TRBV18,CASSPPITDTQYF,TGTGCCAGCTCACCACCTATCACAGATACGCAGTATTTT
18,TRBJ2-4,-,-,TRBV7-2,CASRPGTEGRRAKNIQYF,TGTGCCAGCAGGCCCGGGACAGAAGGGAGGAGGGCCAAAAACATTCAGTACTTC
15,TRBJ2-5,TRBD1,-,TRBV9,CASSGPGQGLGTQYF,TGTGCCAGCAGCGGTCCGGGACAGGGGCTGGGGACCCAGTACTTC
14,TRBJ1-4,-,-,TRBV6-5,CASSYGLVGEKLFF,TGTGCCAGCAGTTACGGCCTTGTTGGCGAAAAACTGTTTTTT
14,TRBJ2-7,TRBD1,few,TRBV19,CASSITGQSYEQYF,TGTGCCAGTAGTATAACGGGACAGAGCTACGAGCAGTACTTC
16,TRBJ2-5,TRBD2,few,TRBV28,CASSSSAGAIKETQYF,TGTGCCAGCAGTTCATCAGCGGGAGCGATAAAAGAGACCCAGTACTTC
19,TRBJ2-7,TRBD2,few,TRBV4-3,CASSQESGLAGGPSYEQYF,TGCGCCAGCAGCCAAGAGTCCGGACTAGCGGGAGGGCCGTCCTACGAGCAGTACTTC
15,TRBJ2-7,TRBD2,-,TRBV7-2,CASSLSGLVAYEQYF,TGTGCCAGCAGCTTATCGGGACTAGTGGCCTACGAGCAGTACTTC
14,TRBJ1-2,-,-,TRBV18,CASSLLTDNYGYTF,TGTGCCAGCTCACTATTGACAGATAACTATGGCTACACCTTC
13,TRBJ1-4,-,few,TRBV29-1,CSAIQGSGEKLFF,TGCAGCGCCATTCAGGGGAGTGGGGAAAAACTGTTTTTT
14,TRBJ2-1,-,-,TRBV28,CASSFQAIGYEQFF,TGTGCCAGCAGTTTTCAAGCGATTGGCTATGAGCAGTTCTTC
15,TRBJ2-5,TRBD2,-,TRBV9,CASSVGISGEETQYF,TGTGCCAGCAGCGTAGGTATTAGCGGGGAAGAGACCCAGTACTTC
15,TRBJ2-7,-,-,TRBV29-1,CSVEDDFGVGYEQYF,TGCAGCGTTGAAGACGATTTCGGTGTCGGGTACGAGCAGTACTTC
12,TRBJ2-1,-,-,TRBV19,CASSMRGQEQFF,TGTGCCAGTAGTATGCGGGGACAGGAGCAGTTCTTC
13,TRBJ2-5,TRBD2,few,TRBV29-1,CSVDTSGGESQYF,TGCAGCGTAGACACTAGCGGGGGGGAATCGCAGTACTTC
15,TRBJ2-5,-,-,TRBV2,CASSVRGGQRGTQYF,TGTGCCAGCAGTGTTCGAGGCGGACAACGCGGGACCCAGTACTTC
13,TRBJ1-2,TRBD1,-,TRBV7-2,CATGTGTGTGYTF,TGTGCCACCGGGACCGGGACAGGGACTGGCTACACCTTC
14,TRBJ1-5,-,-,TRBV7-9,CASSLGGSGQPQHF,TGTGCCAGCAGCTTAGGAGGGTCGGGTCAGCCCCAGCATTTT
14,TRBJ1-2,TRBD1,-,TRBV15,CATSRGQGSYGYTF,TGTGCCACCAGCAGGGGACAGGGATCCTATGGCTACACCTTC
14,TRBJ2-1,TRBD1,-,TRBV11-1,CASNRQGGNNEQFF,TGTGCCAGCAACCGACAGGGCGGAAACAATGAGCAGTTCTTC